This TCR beta chain was documented in a study of T cell responses to AZD1222 COVID-19 vaccine. Study-level results: Per reports, nearly half of all spike-specific TCRs target regions that are unmutated in variants. AZD1222 recipients seropositive at baseline numbered only five or six.

Method: immunoSEQ multiplex PCR; TCRdb's copy keeps in-frame clones and lacks some. The repertoire has approximately 150,000 clones, more than 85% of them found once; the top ten carry approximately 3.4%. About this clone: The antigen remains unidentified.

The TCR sequence derives from an adult who received the AZD1222 COVID-19 vaccine. The sequenced sample was peripheral blood, obtained 28 days after the second AZD1222 dose.

CDR3 DNA: TGCAGCGTTGAAGATCGGGACAGGCAAGAGACCCAGTACTTC. Translating it yields CSVEDRDRQETQYF. The chain carries TRBV29-1 and TRBJ2-5; 8 bases match TRBD1. V gave up 0 bases and J gave up 2 bases; unmatched junction bases: 2. CDR1 is SQVTM and CDR2 is ANQGSEA in the germline V gene. The CDR3 loop spans 14 amino acids.